The 28 T cell receptor beta chains reported below all come from one sample, sequenced in a study of T cell changes during pregnancy in multiple sclerosis. Sequencing used immunoSEQ multiplex PCR; TCRdb keeps in-frame clones, though not all of them. The sample lists about 64,000 clones; around 96% were seen once. The sample consisted of CD8+ T cells from peripheral blood mononuclear cells, taken after pregnancy. The source of these receptors is a female donor with multiple sclerosis, enrolled in a pregnancy study.

The chain recombines TRBV30 with TRBJ2-7; maybe TRBD1 (5 bases). CDR3 length: 13 residues. Germline V gives CDR1 GTSNPN, CDR2 SVGIG (reference sequence). Trimming took 4 bases from V and 0 from J, leaving 10 bases between them. The CDR3 sequence is CAWTGYSSYEQYF. The CDR3 bases are TGTGCCTGGACAGGGTACTCCTCCTACGAGCAGTACTTC.

This rearrangement joins TRBV27 to TRBJ2-7; TRBD2 might be the D (6 bases). Between the trimmed V and J ends, which lost 9 bases and 1 base, there was a span of 19 bases. The CDR3 sequence is 15 residues long. From germline, CDR1 is MNHEY and CDR2 SMNVEV (reference sequence). The CDR3 nucleotides are TGTGCCAGTGCGGAGAGGAGGGAGGTATCCTACGAGCAGTACTTC. Translated, it gives CASAERREVSYEQYF.

The count of this clone is one. This rearrangement joins TRBV7-9 to TRBJ2-7, with a possible D match to TRBD1 (5 bases). V gave up 5 bases and J gave up 4 bases, with 12 bases separating them. CDR1 is SEHNR and CDR2 is FQNEAQ in the germline V gene (reference sequence). CDR3 length equals 13 residues. This chain's CDR3 is CASSPQGGYEQYF. DNA of the CDR3: TGTGCCAGCAGCCCCCAGGGTGGGTACGAGCAGTACTTC.

The chain combines TRBV7-9 with TRBJ2-1; D is perhaps TRBD2 (6 bases). CDR1 is SEHNR and CDR2 is FQNEAQ in the germline V gene (reference sequence). V lost 1 base and J lost 0, with 13 bases in between. The CDR3 is 17 residues long. CDR3 DNA sequence: TGTGCCAGCAGCTTAGGGTTCGCGGGGAGCTCCTACAATGAGCAGTTCTTC. Protein: CASSLGFAGSSYNEQFF.

The rearrangement joins TRBV7-9 to TRBJ2-7; D possibly corresponds to TRBD2 (5 bases). Germline V lookup: CDR1 SEHNR, CDR2 FQNEAQ (reference sequence). CDR3 length: 13 residues. The ends were cut back, 5 bases at V and 2 bases at J, with 10 bases in the middle. Written as DNA, the CDR3 is TGTGCCAGCAGCCCAGAGGGTCCCTACGAGCAGTACTTC. This encodes CASSPEGPYEQYF.

The J gene is TRBJ2-1, the V gene TRBV7-9; TRBD2 is a possible D gene (6 bases). The CDR3 sequence is 14 residues long. The V end was cut by 1 base, the J end by 9 bases, with 13 bases between. From germline, CDR1 is SEHNR and CDR2 FQNEAQ (reference sequence). In nucleotides, the CDR3 is TGTGCCAGCAGCTTAGTACGCGGGATATCTGAGCAGTTCTTC. It translates to CASSLVRGISEQFF.

The CDR3 sequence is CASSLAGLETQYF. Written as DNA, the CDR3 is TGTGCCAGCAGCTTGGCAGGCCTAGAGACCCAGTACTTC. The chain has TRBV5-6 and TRBJ2-5, with no clear D. Germline-derived CDR1 and CDR2 are SGHDT and YYEEEE. This CDR3 is built from 13 residues. The V gene lost 0 bases and the J gene lost 4 bases, with 7 bases spanning the gap.

The chain uses TRBV6-8 and TRBJ2-3; 7 nucleotides agree with TRBD2. Trimming removed 6 bases from V and 2 bases from J; junction bases left unmatched: 11. The length of the CDR3 is 16 residues. CDR1 MNHGY and CDR2 SAAAGT come from the germline V gene. The CDR3 loop reads CASSFSLGGYTDTQYF. The CDR3 DNA reads TGTGCCAGCAGCTTCTCCTTGGGGGGGTACACAGATACGCAGTATTTT.

The chain is built from TRBV4-2 and TRBJ2-7; 9 nucleotides agree with TRBD1. The CDR3 loop spans 15 amino acids. Germline V gene data show CDR1 as LGHNA and CDR2 as YNFKEQ. V was clipped by 0 bases and J by 7 bases; unmatched bases: 7. The chain's CDR3 is CASSQDAGQGEEQYF. For the CDR3, the DNA is TGTGCCAGCAGCCAAGATGCGGGACAGGGTGAGGAGCAGTACTTC.

V and J are TRBV10-2 and TRBJ2-1; unclear D gene. V was shortened by 0 bases and J by 0 bases, with 6 bases between the two germline ends. CDR1 is WSHSY and CDR2 is SAAADI in the germline V gene. The CDR3 covers 15 residues. CDR3 amino acids: CASSESRSSYNEQFF. CDR3 sequence (DNA): TGCGCCAGCAGTGAGTCAAGGAGCTCCTACAATGAGCAGTTCTTC.

This chain connects TRBV10-3 to TRBJ2-7; TRBD2 matches at 7 bases. Per germline, CDR1 ENHRY and CDR2 SYGVKD. J was trimmed by 4 bases and V by 5 bases; bases with no gene match: 17. CDR3 size: 17 residues. CDR3 in amino acids: CAISSGTPGGANYEQYF. The CDR3 coding sequence is TGTGCCATCAGTAGCGGGACCCCCGGAGGTGCCAATTACGAGCAGTACTTC.

V and J are TRBV7-2 and TRBJ2-1; 11 bases are a match to TRBD2. Germline V CDR1 and CDR2: SGHTA, FQGNSA. The CDR3 contains 16 residues. Trimming removed 8 bases from V and 9 bases from J; junction bases left unmatched: 15. The CDR3 reads CASSFQLLAGATEQFF. The DNA of the CDR3 is TGTGCCAGCTCCTTTCAGTTACTAGCGGGAGCCACTGAGCAGTTCTTC. The variable domain in full, with the rest retrieved from reference TRBV7-2 and TRBJ2-1, is GAGVSQSPSNKVTEKGKDVELRCDPISGHTALYWYRQSLGQGLEFLIYFQGNSAPDKSGLPSDRFSAERTGGSVSTLTIQRTQQEDSAVYLCASSFQLLAGATEQFFGPGTRLTVL.

This chain links TRBV29-1 with TRBJ2-3; D gene uncertain. The CDR3 runs to 13 residues. The V gene's germline CDR1 is SQVTM and CDR2 ANQGSEA. V lost 6 bases and J lost 0, with 10 bases in between. Here the CDR3 reads CSVPPFSTDTQYF. CDR3 in DNA: TGCAGCGTCCCCCCATTCAGCACAGATACGCAGTATTTT.

This sequence joins TRBV19 and TRBJ2-4, with 9 positions matching TRBD2. Trimming cost V 3 bases and J 11 bases; bases outside gene matches: 5. This CDR3 is 13 amino acids long. Germline CDR1 and CDR2: LNHDA and SQIVND (reference sequence). The CDR3 is CASSISGSDVQYF. In nucleotides, the CDR3 is TGTGCCAGTAGTATTAGCGGGAGTGATGTTCAGTACTTC.

The chain employs TRBV14 and TRBJ2-4; 7 bases are a match to TRBD2. In germline, CDR1 is SGHDN, CDR2 FVKESK. The CDR3 covers 14 residues. J lost 7 bases, V lost 0 bases, and 3 bases had no gene match. CDR3: CASSQDGDYNIQYF. CDR3 DNA: TGTGCCAGCAGCCAAGATGGGGACTACAACATTCAGTACTTC. Together with reference TRBV14 and TRBJ2-4, the CDR3 gives the full variable domain: EAGVTQFPSHSVIEKGQTVTLRCDPISGHDNLYWYRRVMGKEIKFLLHFVKESKQDESGMPNNRFLAERTGGTYSTLKVQPAELEDSGVYFCASSQDGDYNIQYFGAGTRLSVL.

This chain joins TRBV7-9 and TRBJ2-7; 11 bases match TRBD1. V was pared by 5 bases and J by 2 bases, with 5 bases of the junction left unmatched. CDR1 is SEHNR and CDR2 is FQNEAQ in the germline V gene (reference sequence). The CDR3 runs to 15 residues. The CDR3 DNA follows: TGTGCCAGCAGCGGTCCGGGACAGGGGGCCTACGAGCAGTACTTC. It is translated as CASSGPGQGAYEQYF.

The gene calls are TRBV9 and TRBJ2-1, with 7 nucleotides matching TRBD1. Germline CDR1 SGDLS, CDR2 YYNGEE. The CDR3 is 15 residues long. With V trimmed by 0 bases and J by 3 bases, 3 bases remained unmatched. The CDR3 nucleotides read TGTGCCAGCAGCGTAGGGCAGGGGGTCTACAATGAGCAGTTCTTC. Its protein product is CASSVGQGVYNEQFF. Complete variable domain (other parts from reference TRBV9 and TRBJ2-1): DSGVTQTPKHLITATGQRVTLRCSPRSGDLSVYWYQQSLDQGLQFLIQYYNGEERAKGNILERFSAQQFPDLHSELNLSSLELGDSALYFCASSVGQGVYNEQFFGPGTRLTVL.

As DNA, the CDR3 is TGTGCCAGCAGCCAAGACATCGGGACTAGCGGCTACAATGAGCAGTTCTTC. This codes for CASSQDIGTSGYNEQFF. The chain couples TRBV4-2 to TRBJ2-1, with 11 positions matching TRBD2. CDR3 length equals 17 residues. With 0 bases clipped from V and 3 bases from J, the junction kept 4 bases outside the gene matches. Germline V CDR1 and CDR2: LGHNA, YNFKEQ.

This clone was seen only once. The CDR3 here is CASSLGLAGSDEQFF. The CDR3 DNA reads as TGTGCCAGCAGCCTGGGACTAGCGGGGTCAGATGAGCAGTTCTTC. This chain uses TRBV7-8 with TRBJ2-1, with 13 nucleotides matching TRBD2. The CDR3 is 15 residues long. Trimming at V came to 5 bases and at J to 8 bases, leaving 6 bases not matched to a gene. CDR1 and CDR2 from the germline V gene are SGHVS and FQNEAQ.

J is TRBJ2-3 and V is TRBV29-1; the D gene is possibly TRBD2 (6 bases). Germline V gene lookup returns CDR1 SQVTM and CDR2 ANQGSEA. V lost 3 bases and J lost 6, with 16 bases in between. The CDR3 is 14 amino acids. CDR3 bases: TGCAGCGTTGACGGGGCGGCCGGAGGGGATACGCAGTATTTT. Its protein product is CSVDGAAGGDTQYF.

The rearrangement links TRBV28 to TRBJ1-1; D unclear. V gave up 2 bases and J gave up 3 bases, with 10 bases separating them. The CDR3 totals 14 residues. Germline CDR1 is MDHEN and CDR2 is SYDVKM. DNA for the CDR3: TGTGCCAGCAGTTTAGCCCCGCCGGACACTGAAGCTTTCTTT. Translated, it gives CASSLAPPDTEAFF.

The chain employs TRBV13 and TRBJ2-5, with D perhaps TRBD2 (6 bases). V lost 6 bases, J lost 1 base, and 9 bases lay in between. Germline CDR1 PRHDT, CDR2 FYEKMQ (reference sequence). This CDR3 is 13 amino acids long. The CDR3 is CASRPSVQETQYF. DNA of the CDR3: TGTGCCAGCAGGCCTAGCGTCCAAGAGACCCAGTACTTC.

This chain connects TRBV13 to TRBJ2-7; D ambiguous. This CDR3 has 13 residues. V was shortened by 3 bases and J by 1 base, with 7 bases between the two germline ends. Per the germline V gene, CDR1 is PRHDT and CDR2 is FYEKMQ (reference sequence). CDR3 residues: CASSFIQSYEQYF. The CDR3 DNA follows: TGTGCCAGCAGCTTCATTCAGTCCTACGAGCAGTACTTC.

The chain has TRBV4-2 and TRBJ2-1; 12 nucleotides align to TRBD2. CDR1 and CDR2 from the germline V gene are LGHNA and YNFKEQ. CDR3 size: 17 residues. V shed 4 bases, J shed 2 bases, and the junction held 6 bases outside the gene matches. For the CDR3, the DNA is TGTGCCAGCAGCCTGAGGACTAGCGGGATCACCTACAATGAGCAGTTCTTC. Translated: CASSLRTSGITYNEQFF.

J is TRBJ2-7 and V is TRBV27, with 7 positions matching TRBD1. The CDR3 is made up of 16 amino acids. Germline CDR1 reads MNHEY; CDR2 reads SMNVEV (reference sequence). The ends lost 5 bases at V and 3 bases at J; junction bases unmatched: 13. The CDR3: CASSALEGQKYYEQYF. The CDR3 DNA reads as TGTGCCAGCAGTGCCTTAGAGGGACAGAAATACTACGAGCAGTACTTC.

Turning to this clone: Mismatch with germline at one junction end may stem from a read error. The rearrangement joins TRBV7-9 to TRBJ1-5; weak D call: TRBD1 (5 bases). CDR1 SEHNR and CDR2 FQNEAQ come from the germline V gene (reference sequence). The CDR3 length is 15 residues. The CDR3 region is CASSPGGSSHQPQHF. DNA for the CDR3: TGTGCCAGCAGTCCCGGGGGGAGTAGCCATCAGCCCCAGCATTTT.

V usage is TRBV27 and J usage is TRBJ1-1; D possibly corresponds to TRBD1 (5 bases). This CDR3 comprises 14 residues. Germline CDR1 is MNHEY and CDR2 is SMNVEV (reference sequence). V lost 0 bases, J lost 1 base, and 6 bases lay in between. The CDR3 here is CASSLSGGNTEAFF. The CDR3 DNA is TGTGCCAGCAGTTTATCGGGGGGGAACACTGAAGCTTTCTTT.

V is TRBV4-2 and J is TRBJ2-1; 10 bases match TRBD2. The CDR3 is 17 amino acids. CDR1 and CDR2 from the germline V gene are LGHNA and YNFKEQ. With V trimmed by 4 bases and J by 9 bases, 15 bases remained unmatched. The CDR3 nucleotides read TGTGCCAGCAGCCCCGGCGGAGAACTAGCGGGATTCCTTGAGCAGTTCTTC. Translating it yields CASSPGGELAGFLEQFF.